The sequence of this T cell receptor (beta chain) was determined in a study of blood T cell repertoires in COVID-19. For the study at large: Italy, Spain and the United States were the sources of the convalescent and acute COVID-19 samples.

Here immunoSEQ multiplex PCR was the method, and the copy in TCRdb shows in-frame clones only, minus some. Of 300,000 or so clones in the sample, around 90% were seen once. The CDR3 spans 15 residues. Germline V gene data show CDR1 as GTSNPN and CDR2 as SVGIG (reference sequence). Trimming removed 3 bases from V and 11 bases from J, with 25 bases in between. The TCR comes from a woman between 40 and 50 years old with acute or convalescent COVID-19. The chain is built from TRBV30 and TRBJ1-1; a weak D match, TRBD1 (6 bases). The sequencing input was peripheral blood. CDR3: CAWRPGQSRAQWAFF. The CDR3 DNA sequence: TGTGCCTGGAGGCCTGGACAGTCTCGGGCCCAATGGGCTTTCTTT.